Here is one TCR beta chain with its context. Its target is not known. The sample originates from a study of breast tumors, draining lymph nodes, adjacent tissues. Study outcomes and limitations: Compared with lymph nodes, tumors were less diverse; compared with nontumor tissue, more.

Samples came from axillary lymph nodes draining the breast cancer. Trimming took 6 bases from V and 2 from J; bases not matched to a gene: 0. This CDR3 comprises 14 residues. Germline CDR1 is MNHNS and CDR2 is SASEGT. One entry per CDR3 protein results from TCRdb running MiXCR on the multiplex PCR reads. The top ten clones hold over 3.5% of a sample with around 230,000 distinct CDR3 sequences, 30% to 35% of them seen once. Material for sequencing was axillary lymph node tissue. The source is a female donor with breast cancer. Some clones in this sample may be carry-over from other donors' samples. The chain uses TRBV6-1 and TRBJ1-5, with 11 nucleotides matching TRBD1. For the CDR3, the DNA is TGTGCCAGCAGGGGACAGGGGGGCAATCAGCCCCAGCATTTT. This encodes CASRGQGGNQPQHF.